The next 8 T cell receptor beta chains were all read from a single sample in a study of CD8+ T cells in alopecia areata. RNA was extracted and reverse transcribed into cDNA as the sequencing template. Only in-frame clones appear in the TCRdb table, and some are missing; sequencing was by immunoSEQ multiplex PCR. The profile shows approximately 160,000 clones, roughly 60% of them singletons. Described treatment: oral pan-JAK inhibitor, 5-10 mg twice daily. The sample here was CD4+ T cells sorted from blood, taken at week 24, from a patient treated with tofacitinib. These receptors originate from a human donor with alopecia areata.

The CDR3: CASSGRESYTF. The CDR3 DNA sequence: TGTGCCAGCAGTGGTCGGGAAAGCTACACCTTC. This chain uses TRBV2 with TRBJ1-2, with D hard to call. Trimming shortened V by 4 bases and J by 9 bases, and 9 bases separated the two germline ends. This CDR3 comprises 11 residues. CDR1 is SNHLY, CDR2 FYNNEI, per germline.

This clone is a singleton in its sample. J is TRBJ2-7 and V is TRBV15; no clear D. The germline V and J ends were trimmed by 0 bases and 1 base, with 4 bases remaining between them. The germline V gene has CDR1 LNHNV and CDR2 YYDKDF (reference sequence). The CDR3 is 13 amino acids. The CDR3 sequence: CATSRDGSYEQYF. CDR3 nucleotide sequence: TGTGCCACCAGCAGAGATGGGTCCTACGAGCAGTACTTC. The whole variable domain, filled in from reference TRBV15 and TRBJ2-7, reads DAMVIQNPRYQVTQFGKPVTLSCSQTLNHNVMYWYQQKSSQAPKLLFHYYDKDFNNEADTPDNFQSRRPNTSFCFLDIRSPGLGDTAMYLCATSRDGSYEQYFGPGTRLTVT.

This chain joins TRBV5-8 and TRBJ1-6; 7 bases align to TRBD1. Losses at the gene ends were 0 bases for V and 9 bases for J; bases not matched to a gene: 0. The CDR3 is 13 amino acids. Germline loops: CDR1 SGHTS, CDR2 YDEGEE. CDR3 sequence: CASSLDRGSPLHF. As DNA, the CDR3 is TGTGCCAGCAGCTTGGACAGGGGTTCACCCCTCCACTTT.

The J gene is TRBJ2-7, the V gene TRBV29-1, with D possibly TRBD2 on 5 matching bases. Trimming shortened V by 7 bases and J by 9 bases, and 16 bases separated the two germline ends. Germline assignment: CDR1 SQVTM and CDR2 ANQGSEA. CDR3 length equals 11 residues. The CDR3 region is CSAPGSSGQYF. The CDR3 DNA reads as TGCAGCGCCCCGGGGTCTTCCGGGCAGTACTTC.

The CDR3 reads CSAGGNEKLFF. The CDR3 coding sequence is TGCAGTGCGGGGGGGAATGAAAAACTGTTTTTT. V gene TRBV20-1 combines with J gene TRBJ1-4, with D tentatively TRBD1 (5 bases). The V end lost 6 bases, the J end lost 5 bases, and 7 bases lay between the germline ends. The CDR3 spans 11 residues. Germline assignment: CDR1 DFQATT and CDR2 SNEGSKA (reference sequence).

The J gene is TRBJ2-5, the V gene TRBV4-1; no clear D gene. The CDR3 is made up of 14 amino acids. Germline CDR1 and CDR2: MGHRA and YSYEKL. With 1 base removed from V and 3 bases from J, the gap between germline ends came to 9 bases. Here the CDR3 DNA reads TGCGCCAGCAGCCAAGTGGTGGGTGAAGAGACCCAGTACTTC. Residues: CASSQVVGEETQYF.

This chain uses TRBV2 with TRBJ2-1, with 11 nucleotides matching TRBD2. The germline V gene encodes CDR1 SNHLY and CDR2 FYNNEI. CDR3 length: 14 residues. Losses at the gene ends were 6 bases for V and 6 bases for J; bases not matched to a gene: 4. The CDR3 protein is CASRAGTSGNEQFF. The CDR3 nucleotides read TGTGCCAGCAGGGCCGGGACTAGCGGCAATGAGCAGTTCTTC.

The rearrangement uses TRBV2 and TRBJ1-6; weak D call: TRBD1 (6 bases). This CDR3 has 15 residues. Trimming stripped 4 bases from V and 15 bases from J, with 22 bases between. The germline gives CDR1 SNHLY, CDR2 FYNNEI. As DNA, the CDR3 is TGTGCCAGCAGTGCCCGACAGGTTGGGGGATCGGTCCTCCACTTT. Translation: CASSARQVGGSVLHF.